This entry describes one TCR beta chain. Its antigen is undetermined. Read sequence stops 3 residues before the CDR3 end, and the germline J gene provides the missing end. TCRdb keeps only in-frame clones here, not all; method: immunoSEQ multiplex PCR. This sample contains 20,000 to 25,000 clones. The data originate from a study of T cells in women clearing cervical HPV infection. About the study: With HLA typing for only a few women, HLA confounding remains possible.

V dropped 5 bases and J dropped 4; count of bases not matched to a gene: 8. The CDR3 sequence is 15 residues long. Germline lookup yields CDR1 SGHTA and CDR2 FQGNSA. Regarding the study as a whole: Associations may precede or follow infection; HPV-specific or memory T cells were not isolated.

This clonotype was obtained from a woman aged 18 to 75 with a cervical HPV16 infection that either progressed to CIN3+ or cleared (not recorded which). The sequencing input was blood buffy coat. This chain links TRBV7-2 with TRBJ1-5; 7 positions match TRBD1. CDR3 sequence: CASSLQGQNNQPQHF. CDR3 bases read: TGTGCCAGCAGCCTACAGGGACAGAATAATCAGCCC.